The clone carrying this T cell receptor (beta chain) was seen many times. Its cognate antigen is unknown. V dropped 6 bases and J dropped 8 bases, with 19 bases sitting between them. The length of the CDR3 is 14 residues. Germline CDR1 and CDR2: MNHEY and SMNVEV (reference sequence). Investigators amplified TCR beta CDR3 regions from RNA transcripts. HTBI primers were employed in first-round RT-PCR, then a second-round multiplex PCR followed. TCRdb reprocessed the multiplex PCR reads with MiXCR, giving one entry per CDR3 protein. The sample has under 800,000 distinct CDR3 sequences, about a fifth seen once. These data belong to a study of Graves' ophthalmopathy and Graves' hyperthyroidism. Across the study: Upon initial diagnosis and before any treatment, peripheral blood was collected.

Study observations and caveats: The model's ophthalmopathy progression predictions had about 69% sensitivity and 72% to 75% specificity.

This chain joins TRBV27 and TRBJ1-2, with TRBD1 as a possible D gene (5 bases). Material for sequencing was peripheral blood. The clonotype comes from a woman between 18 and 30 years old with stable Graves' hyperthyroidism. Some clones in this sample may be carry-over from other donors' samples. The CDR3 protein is CASSPRAGPSGYTF. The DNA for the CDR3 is TGTGCCAGCAGCCCAAGAGCAGGGCCCTCGGGCTACACCTTC.